A single sample gave rise to the 17 T cell receptor beta chains below, sequenced in a study of glioma-infiltrating T cells after dendritic cell vaccination. Time point reported: after dendritic cell vaccination, including at tumor progression/relapse. Data came from immunoSEQ multiplex PCR; TCRdb stores just in-frame clones and leaves some out. Of more than 95,000 clones in the sample, approximately 80% are singletons; the top ten hold 5.4%. This specimen consisted of blood, obtained after dendritic cell vaccination. The receptors were sampled from a human donor with glioblastoma.

This chain links TRBV7-3 with TRBJ2-2, with 11 nucleotides matching TRBD2. Germline CDR1 is SGHTA and CDR2 is FQGTGA. The junction had 5 bases not matched to a gene; V was cut back by 2 bases and J by 6 bases. The CDR3 spans 16 residues. The CDR3 loop reads CASSLLGTSGSGELFF. As DNA, the CDR3 is TGTGCCAGCAGCTTATTAGGGACTAGCGGATCCGGGGAGCTGTTTTTT.

The CDR3 DNA reads as TGTGCCAGTAAGACAGACTCCTCTTATAGCAATCAGCCCCAGCATTTT. Its translation is CASKTDSSYSNQPQHF. The chain carries TRBV19 and TRBJ1-5; possibly TRBD1 for D (5 bases). The CDR3 is 16 residues long. Germline V gives CDR1 LNHDA, CDR2 SQIVND (reference sequence). The V end lost 7 bases, the J end lost 0 bases, and 16 bases lay between the germline ends.

The table lists this clone with a few counts. The chain combines TRBV6-1 with TRBJ1-2; 7 bases are a match to TRBD1. V was pared by 0 bases and J by 4 bases, with 5 bases of the junction left unmatched. The CDR3 is 15 residues long. Per germline, CDR1 MNHNS and CDR2 SASEGT. This CDR3 reads CASSEAIWDSYGYTF. CDR3 DNA sequence: TGTGCCAGCAGTGAAGCGATTTGGGACAGCTATGGCTACACCTTC.

V and J are TRBV5-6 and TRBJ2-7, with TRBD2 matching 14 bases. The V and J ends lost 7 bases and 4 bases, in that order; junction bases with no gene match: 10. This CDR3 is 16 amino acids long. Germline V lookup: CDR1 SGHDT, CDR2 YYEEEE. CDR3 residues: CASSIHGTSGSYEQYF. CDR3 sequence (DNA): TGTGCCAGCTCGATTCATGGGACTAGCGGGAGTTACGAGCAGTACTTC.

The rearrangement joins TRBV7-9 to TRBJ1-4; D is uncertain. Trimming took 5 bases from V and 0 from J, leaving 10 bases between them. Germline V CDR1 and CDR2: SEHNR, FQNEAQ (reference sequence). This CDR3 is 15 amino acids long. This CDR3 is CASSRTASTNEKLFF. CDR3 bases: TGTGCCAGCAGCCGCACAGCATCAACTAATGAAAAACTGTTTTTT. Full variable domain (rest looked up from reference TRBV7-9 and TRBJ1-4): DTGVSQNPRHKITKRGQNVTFRCDPISEHNRLYWYRQTLGQGPEFLTYFQNEAQLEKSRLLSDRFSAERPKGSFSTLEIQRTEQGDSAMYLCASSRTASTNEKLFFGSGTQLSVL.

This clone was found once. V and J are TRBV6-1 and TRBJ2-7; the D gene is possibly TRBD1 (6 bases). The length of the CDR3 is 13 residues. The ends were cut back, 6 bases at V and 2 bases at J, with 11 bases in the middle. CDR1 and CDR2 (germline): MNHNS, SASEGT. CDR3 loop: CASRPRGTYEQYF. CDR3 in DNA: TGTGCCAGCAGGCCCAGGGGCACCTACGAGCAGTACTTC.

This clone occurred once. The V call is TRBV5-4, the J call TRBJ1-1, with 7 nucleotides matching TRBD1. V lost 5 bases and J lost 1; bases outside the gene matches: 14. Per germline, CDR1 SGHNT and CDR2 YYREEE (reference sequence). The CDR3 spans 17 residues. The CDR3 region is CASRRQGGGLGNTEAFF. The CDR3 bases are TGTGCCAGCAGGAGACAGGGAGGTGGACTTGGGAACACTGAAGCTTTCTTT.

The chain is built from TRBV5-4 and TRBJ2-1; TRBD2 matches at 9 bases. Trimming took 0 bases from V and 8 from J; bases not matched to a gene: 3. Germline V gives CDR1 SGHNT, CDR2 YYREEE (reference sequence). This CDR3 region has 14 residues. The CDR3 coding sequence is TGTGCCAGCAGCTTGGATAGCGGGAGCGATGAGCAGTTCTTC. Translating gives CASSLDSGSDEQFF.

The CDR3 reads CASRPQGTYEQYF. As DNA, the CDR3 is TGTGCCAGCAGACCACAGGGTACCTACGAGCAGTACTTC. This chain joins TRBV27 and TRBJ2-7, with a weak D call TRBD1 (6 bases). This CDR3 spans 13 amino acids. V gave up 6 bases and J gave up 2 bases, with 11 bases separating them. Germline-derived CDR1 and CDR2 are MNHEY and SMNVEV (reference sequence).

J is TRBJ1-2 and V is TRBV15; 8 nucleotides agree with TRBD1. CDR1 and CDR2 from the germline V gene are LNHNV and YYDKDF (reference sequence). The junction had 5 bases not matched to a gene; V was cut back by 1 base and J by 4 bases. The CDR3 runs 15 residues. CDR3 bases: TGTGCCACCAGCAGAGGGCTGGACAGGGTCTATGGCTACACCTTC. Translating gives CATSRGLDRVYGYTF.

The chain has TRBV19 and TRBJ1-5, with TRBD1 matching 9 bases. The CDR3 is made up of 19 amino acids. V lost 6 bases to trimming and J lost 3 bases; unmatched junction nucleotides: 18. The germline CDR1 and CDR2 sequences are LNHDA and SQIVND (reference sequence). The CDR3 region is CASSPQGAQVYSDNQPQHF. DNA of the CDR3: TGTGCCAGTAGCCCACAGGGGGCGCAGGTATACAGTGACAATCAGCCCCAGCATTTT.

V gene TRBV6-6 combines with J gene TRBJ2-3, with D uncertain. V was shortened by 0 bases and J by 4 bases, with 14 bases between the two germline ends. Germline V CDR1 and CDR2: MNHNY, SVGAGI (reference sequence). This CDR3 contains 16 residues. CDR3: CASSYSAAGEPDTQYF. As DNA, the CDR3 is TGTGCCAGCAGTTACTCGGCTGCTGGAGAGCCAGATACGCAGTATTTT.

The V and J genes are TRBV7-9 and TRBJ1-1, with D maybe TRBD1 (6 bases). V lost 4 bases to trimming and J lost 0 bases, with 12 bases between them. The CDR3 totals 15 residues. Germline assignment: CDR1 SEHNR and CDR2 FQNEAQ (reference sequence). Here the CDR3 reads CASSSPGTLNTEAFF. As DNA, the CDR3 is TGTGCCAGCAGCTCCCCCGGGACATTGAACACTGAAGCTTTCTTT.

The chain carries TRBV18 and TRBJ2-1; D is unresolved. The V gene's germline CDR1 is KGHSH and CDR2 LQKENI. The CDR3 contains 12 residues. V lost 5 bases and J lost 8, with 10 bases in between. The CDR3, as DNA: TGTGCCAGCTCATTTTCAGTCGATGAGCAGTTCTTC. Translating it yields CASSFSVDEQFF.

The V call is TRBV6-1, the J call TRBJ2-3, with a tentative D call TRBD2 (6 bases). This CDR3 is 15 amino acids long. CDR1 MNHNS and CDR2 SASEGT come from the germline V gene. The germline V and J ends were trimmed by 1 base and 8 bases, with 16 bases remaining between them. CDR3 sequence: CASSEVVPPGGTQYF. In DNA form, the CDR3 reads TGTGCCAGCAGTGAAGTGGTGCCTCCCGGGGGTACGCAGTATTTT.

In DNA, the CDR3 is TGTGCCAGCAGGTCCGGGACAGGGCCTCTCACCATATATTTT. Translated: CASRSGTGPLTIYF. The J gene is TRBJ1-3, the V gene TRBV2; 9 nucleotides match TRBD1. CDR3 length: 14 amino acids. Germline CDR1 SNHLY, CDR2 FYNNEI. The V and J ends lost 6 bases and 9 bases, in that order; junction bases with no gene match: 9.

V and J are TRBV29-1 and TRBJ2-1; D gene unclear. Between the trimmed V and J ends, which lost 5 bases and 3 bases, there was a span of 8 bases. Germline V gene lookup returns CDR1 SQVTM and CDR2 ANQGSEA. The CDR3 length is 12 residues. Written as DNA, the CDR3 is TGCAGCGTTTCAGGCGACTACAATGAGCAGTTCTTC. As protein: CSVSGDYNEQFF.